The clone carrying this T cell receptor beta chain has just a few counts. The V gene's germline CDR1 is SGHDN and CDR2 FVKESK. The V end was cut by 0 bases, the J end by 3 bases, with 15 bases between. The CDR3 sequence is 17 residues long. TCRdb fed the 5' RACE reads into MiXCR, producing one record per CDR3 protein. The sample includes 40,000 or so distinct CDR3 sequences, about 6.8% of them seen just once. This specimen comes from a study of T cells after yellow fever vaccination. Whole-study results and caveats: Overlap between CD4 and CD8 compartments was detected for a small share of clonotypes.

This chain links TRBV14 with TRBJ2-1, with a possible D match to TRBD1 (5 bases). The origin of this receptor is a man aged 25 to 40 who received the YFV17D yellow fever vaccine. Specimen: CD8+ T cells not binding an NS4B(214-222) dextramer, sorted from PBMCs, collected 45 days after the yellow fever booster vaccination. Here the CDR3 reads CASSQESPGINYNEQFF. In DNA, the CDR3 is TGTGCCAGCAGCCAAGAAAGTCCAGGGATCAACTACAATGAGCAGTTCTTC.